The entry that follows covers one T cell receptor beta chain sequence. Its antigen is not known. One end of the junction fails to match germline, which may point to a read error. This entry is derived from a study of cytomegalovirus exposure and HLA in healthy donors. Study findings and constraints: What was likely a sequencing artifact was a cluster of highly shared sequence variants. Later analysis suggested most CMV-associated TCR beta chains were HLA-restricted. Presence/absence analyses supposed approximately even sequencing depth among donors.

CDR1 and CDR2 (germline): SGHTA, FQGNSA. This CDR3 has 13 amino acids. It was with 60 Vbeta and 13 Jbeta primers that the PCR ran. The assay was immunoSEQ multiplex PCR, and TCRdb's table has in-frame clones only and misses some. This sample carries around 100,000 clones, under 85% of them seen once, and the ten largest clones take around 5%. This rearrangement joins TRBV7-2 to TRBJ1-2; no firm D call. Sequenced: PBMCs. The source is a young man in good health and CMV-seropositive. CDR3 sequence: CASSFRSDYGYPF. The CDR3 region has the DNA TGTGCCAGCAGCTTTCGATCGGACTATGGCTACCCCTTC.